This T cell receptor beta chain was recorded in a study of spatial heterogeneity in lung cancer. About the research overall: Beta-chain sequences consistently outnumbered alpha-chain sequences in detection. Unique TCR and UMI combinations averaged more than ten appearances each in raw reads.

This clonotype was counted many times. Sample time point: sample taken at primary tumor resection. Unsorted whole RNA samples from tumor, nontumor lung or frozen PBMC were sequenced. Each TCR cDNA molecule carried a unique molecular identifier. TCRdb itself ran the 5' RACE reads through MiXCR, one entry per CDR3 protein. Of 90,000 or so distinct CDR3 sequences listed, approximately 8.6% were seen once; the top ten hold less than 9%. This CDR3 is built from 18 residues. Trimming removed 3 bases from V and 3 bases from J; junction bases left unmatched: 10. The chain employs TRBV23-1 and TRBJ2-6, with 8 bases lining up with TRBD1. TRBV23-1 is an ORF; its function is uncertain. This sample comprised PBMCs, obtained at surgery. The sequence derives from a male donor with early-stage non-small cell lung cancer. The CDR3 DNA reads TGCGCCAGCAGTCAGGAAAGACAGGGGCAATATGGGGCCAACGTCCTGACTTTC. Translated: CASSQERQGQYGANVLTF.